This T cell receptor (beta chain) was sequenced in a study of T-cell memory formation after mild COVID-19. Deletions cut 5 bases from V and 6 bases from J, with 11 bases between. CDR1 and CDR2 (germline): SEHNR, FQNEAQ (reference sequence). The CDR3 has 13 residues. This clonotype was seen many times. TCRdb reprocessed the 5' RACE reads via MiXCR and lists one record per CDR3 protein. The repertoire holds some 43,000 distinct CDR3 sequences, with less than 8% as singletons. This TCR came from an adult who had mild COVID-19 (a few samples of this study predate the infection). Cell type and time point are not known. The sequenced sample was PBMCs or a T cell subset sorted from them (not recorded which). The chain couples TRBV7-9 to TRBJ1-5; TRBD1 might be the D (5 bases). CDR3 bases: TGTGCCAGCAGCCTCGCGGGGGGTCAGCCCCAGCATTTT. Protein: CASSLAGGQPQHF.